A selection of T cell receptor beta chains follows, all from one sample in a study of blood T cell repertoires in COVID-19. The table came from immunoSEQ multiplex PCR; TCRdb's copy has only in-frame clones and leaves some out. This table holds fewer than 45,000 clones, approximately 91% found once. Sequencing was carried out using peripheral blood. The receptor source for this set is a woman aged 25 to 39 in a cohort sampled during active COVID-19. CDR3s include the opening cysteine and the closing phenylalanine or tryptophan. D genes are given only for firm matches. Rows may omit the clone size; those that give it use once, few, many or a size class.

d_call	j_call	clone_size	v_call	cdr3_nt	cdr3_aa
TRBD2	TRBJ2-3	.	TRBV6-5	TGTGCCAGCAGTTCGACTAGCGGATACACAGATACGCAGTATTTT	CASSSTSGYTDTQYF
.	TRBJ2-3	.	TRBV19	TGTGCCAGTAGTCCCCTGAGGAGCACAGATACGCAGTATTTT	CASSPLRSTDTQYF
TRBD1	TRBJ1-6	.	TRBV5-5	TGTGCCAGCAGCTTGGGGTCAACAGGGGGCGGTTCACCCCTCCACTTT	CASSLGSTGGGSPLHF
.	TRBJ1-1	.	TRBV6-5	TGTGCCAGCAGTTACGGGGGGAAAGCTTTCTTT	CASSYGGKAFF
.	TRBJ1-2	.	TRBV18	TGTGCCAGCTCCCCTCCAGGGGATGGCTACACCTTC	CASSPPGDGYTF
.	TRBJ2-7	.	TRBV2	TGTGCCAGCAGGGTTAGCGAGAAGCAGTACTTC	CASRVSEKQYF
TRBD1	TRBJ1-1	.	TRBV19	TGTGCCAGTAGTTTACAGGGGGCGTGGACTGAAGCTTTCTTT	CASSLQGAWTEAFF
.	TRBJ2-7	.	TRBV7-9	TGTGCCAGCAGCTTAGAGAGCCCGACGGGCTACGAGCAGTACTTC	CASSLESPTGYEQYF
.	TRBJ2-1	.	TRBV9	TGTGCCAGCAGCGCCGCGAACCATGGTGAGCAGTTCTTC	CASSAANHGEQFF
TRBD1	TRBJ1-6	once	TRBV7-8	TGTGCCAGCAGCTTAAGGGGGCAGCTAACACCGAGCTCCTATAATTCACCCCTCCACTTT	CASSLRGQLTPSSYNSPLHF
.	TRBJ1-3	.	TRBV11-3	TGTGCCAGCAGCTTAAGGAGGGGGGGGATCCTGAACTCTGGAAACACCATATATTTT	CASSLRRGGILNSGNTIYF
TRBD1	TRBJ2-2	.	TRBV9	TGTGCCAGCAGCCCACCGGGACAGGGTAACACCGGGGAGCTGTTTTTT	CASSPPGQGNTGELFF
.	TRBJ1-2	.	TRBV28	TGTGCCAGCAGTGGGGCGTACAGGGTCGGGAATGGCTACACCTTC	CASSGAYRVGNGYTF
TRBD1	TRBJ1-1	.	TRBV7-9	TGTGCCAGCAGCGAACGACAGGGGCCGAACACTGAAGCTTTCTTT	CASSERQGPNTEAFF
.	TRBJ2-1	.	TRBV27	TGTGCCAGCAGGCCACCGACAAGCTCCTACAATGAGCAGTTCTTC	CASRPPTSSYNEQFF
.	TRBJ1-6	.	TRBV5-6	TGTGCCAGCAGCACCGACCAGGGCTTCCCTAGGGCTTCTCAGCTCCTCCACTTT	CASSTDQGFPRASQLLHF
TRBD2	TRBJ2-1	.	TRBV6-2/TRBV6-3	TGTGCCAGCAGTTTGGACAGACTAGCGGGAGGTGAAAATGAGCAGTTCTTC	CASSLDRLAGGENEQFF
.	TRBJ2-1	once	TRBV19	TGTGCCAGTAGTACCCGACTAGGGTTTTACAATGAGCAGTTCTTC	CASSTRLGFYNEQFF
.	TRBJ2-7	.	TRBV28	TGTGCCAGCAGTTTATACGGGAAGGGTTCCTACGAGCAGTACTTC	CASSLYGKGSYEQYF
.	TRBJ2-1	.	TRBV19	TGTGCCAGTAGGGGAGGGGGTAATGAGCAGTTCTTC	CASRGGGNEQFF
.	TRBJ2-5	.	TRBV6-6	TGTGCCAGCACCAACGTGCCGGGGGAGACCCAGTACTTC	CASTNVPGETQYF
.	TRBJ1-1	once	TRBV27	TGTGCCAGCAGTTTGAGGGGGGGAGTGAACACTGAAGCTTTCTTT	CASSLRGGVNTEAFF
.	TRBJ2-6	.	TRBV3-1/TRBV3-2	TGTGCCAGCAGCCCTGGTTTTGGGCGTGGGGCCAACGTCCTGACTTTC	CASSPGFGRGANVLTF
TRBD2	TRBJ2-2	.	TRBV11-2	TGTGCCAGCAGCCGAGGCGGGGGGTTTACCGGGGAGCTGTTTTTT	CASSRGGGFTGELFF
.	TRBJ2-7	.	TRBV4-3	TGCGCCAGCAGCCAGGGGGAGGATCCCCTCTACGAGCAGTACTTC	CASSQGEDPLYEQYF
.	TRBJ1-6	few	TRBV12-3/TRBV12-4	TGTGCCAGCACGTCGGAGGGTTTTACACCCCTCCACTTT	CASTSEGFTPLHF
.	TRBJ2-7	.	TRBV12-3/TRBV12-4	TGTGCCAGCAGCCTCAACAGGGACGAGCAGTACTTC	CASSLNRDEQYF
.	TRBJ2-7	.	TRBV7-2	TGTGCCAGCGCGAACTCCTACGAGCAGTACTTC	CASANSYEQYF
.	TRBJ2-1	.	TRBV9	TGTGCCAGCAGCGTAGACCCCTTATGGGGCGACCAATACAATGAGCAGTTCTTC	CASSVDPLWGDQYNEQFF
TRBD1	TRBJ2-5	.	TRBV5-8	TGTGCCAGCAGCGTGGACAGGGGGCATATAGAGACCCAGTACTTC	CASSVDRGHIETQYF
.	TRBJ1-1	.	TRBV7-3	TGTGCCAGCAGCTTATTAGCGAACACTGAAGCTTTCTTT	CASSLLANTEAFF
TRBD2	TRBJ2-3	.	TRBV11-2	TGTGCCAGCAGCCGGGGACTAGCGACAGATACGCAGTATTTT	CASSRGLATDTQYF
.	TRBJ2-5	once	TRBV3-1/TRBV3-2	TGTGCCAGCAGCCAAGGGCGAGGGACCCAGTACTTC	CASSQGRGTQYF
TRBD2	TRBJ2-1	.	TRBV2	TGTGCCAGCTCCCGGCGGACTAGCGGGAACCCCTACAATGAGCAGTTCTTC	CASSRRTSGNPYNEQFF
.	TRBJ1-1	.	TRBV7-3	TGTGCCAGCAGCTTATCCATGAACACTGAAGCTTTCTTT	CASSLSMNTEAFF
TRBD1	TRBJ2-5	.	TRBV24-1	TGTGCCACCAGTGATTGGGGACAGGGACAGAGAGAGACCCAGTACTTC	CATSDWGQGQRETQYF
.	TRBJ2-5	.	TRBV7-2	TGTGCCAGCGGCCTAACCGGGAGTAAACAAGAGACCCAGTACTTC	CASGLTGSKQETQYF
TRBD2	TRBJ2-3	.	TRBV7-9	TGTGCCAGCAGCTTAGGGACTAGCGGGAGTGTCTTCACAGATACGCAGTATTTT	CASSLGTSGSVFTDTQYF
.	TRBJ2-4	.	TRBV4-1	TGCGCCAGCAGCCAAGGGATAGGAGGGGGCGTGAGGGCCAAAAACATTCAGTACTTC	CASSQGIGGGVRAKNIQYF
TRBD2	TRBJ2-3	.	TRBV5-4	TGTGCCAGCAACCCGGCAGGGCGGGAGGGAACAGATACGCAGTATTTT	CASNPAGREGTDTQYF
TRBD1	TRBJ1-5	.	TRBV7-9	TGTGCCAGCAGCTTAGGGGGACAGGCGAAAAGGGAGCCCCAGCATTTT	CASSLGGQAKREPQHF
.	TRBJ2-3	.	TRBV12-3/TRBV12-4	TGTGCCAGCGGTCTGGGAGCAGATACGCAGTATTTT	CASGLGADTQYF
.	TRBJ2-7	.	TRBV19	TGTGCCAGTAGTATAGTTGCTAGCGACGAGCAGTACTTC	CASSIVASDEQYF
TRBD1	TRBJ1-1	once	TRBV9	TGTGCCAGCAGCGTAGGCTGGGGACAGGGGGCCTCTGAAGCTTTCTTT	CASSVGWGQGASEAFF
TRBD2	TRBJ2-2	.	TRBV6-6	TGTGCCAGCAGCAGGGGACTAGCGAACACCGGGGAGCTGTTTTTT	CASSRGLANTGELFF
.	TRBJ2-7	.	TRBV15	TGTGCCACCAGCAGAGCGGGGTTACCCGAGCAGTACTTC	CATSRAGLPEQYF
TRBD2	TRBJ2-5	.	TRBV24-1	TGTGCCACCAGTTCCCCGACTAGCGGGAGTGAGACCCAGTACTTC	CATSSPTSGSETQYF
TRBD1	TRBJ1-1	.	TRBV4-2	TGTGCCAGCAGCCAAGCACAGGGGGGACTAAACACTGAAGCTTTCTTT	CASSQAQGGLNTEAFF
TRBD1	TRBJ1-5	.	TRBV29-1	TGCAGCGTCCGGTCGGGGACAGGGAATCAGCCCCAGCATTTT	CSVRSGTGNQPQHF
TRBD2	TRBJ2-4	.	TRBV6-2/TRBV6-3	TGTGCCAGCAGTGGAGTAGCGGGAGGGGTTAAAAACATTCAGTACTTC	CASSGVAGGVKNIQYF
.	TRBJ1-6	.	TRBV6-4	TGTGCCAGCAGTGACTCCGACAGAGCTTCACCCCTCCACTTT	CASSDSDRASPLHF
.	TRBJ1-2	.	TRBV4-3	TGCGCCAGCAGCCAAGTTCAGGGGCCGGGCTATGGCTACACCTTC	CASSQVQGPGYGYTF